This TCR beta chain emerged from a study of Graves' ophthalmopathy and Graves' hyperthyroidism. Trimming removed 0 bases at V and 0 bases at J, with 6 bases between. This CDR3 comprises 14 residues. Germline lookup yields CDR1 GTSNPN and CDR2 SVGIG (reference sequence). Study-wide findings and caveats: A 13-signature model separated ophthalmopathy from stable hyperthyroidism, reaching about 90% sensitivity and about 81% specificity cross-validated.

Orbital computed tomography, thyroid ultrasound, TRAb, serum thyroxine and clinical symptoms formed the basis of diagnosis. TCR beta CDR3 amplification used RNA transcripts. Second-round multiplex PCR came after a first-round RT-PCR that employed HTBI primers. TCRdb recomputed calls from the multiplex PCR reads with MiXCR, one row per CDR3 protein. This table holds 300,000 to 400,000 distinct CDR3 sequences, about a sixth found once. The table lists this clonotype with many counts. Its target is unknown. This receptor was obtained from an adult man with Graves' ophthalmopathy. Sequencing was done on a sample of peripheral blood. The chain carries TRBV30 and TRBJ1-3; no reliable D call. Written as DNA, the CDR3 is TGTGCCTGGAGTGTGTCGAGCTCTGGAAACACCATATATTTT. It is translated as CAWSVSSSGNTIYF.